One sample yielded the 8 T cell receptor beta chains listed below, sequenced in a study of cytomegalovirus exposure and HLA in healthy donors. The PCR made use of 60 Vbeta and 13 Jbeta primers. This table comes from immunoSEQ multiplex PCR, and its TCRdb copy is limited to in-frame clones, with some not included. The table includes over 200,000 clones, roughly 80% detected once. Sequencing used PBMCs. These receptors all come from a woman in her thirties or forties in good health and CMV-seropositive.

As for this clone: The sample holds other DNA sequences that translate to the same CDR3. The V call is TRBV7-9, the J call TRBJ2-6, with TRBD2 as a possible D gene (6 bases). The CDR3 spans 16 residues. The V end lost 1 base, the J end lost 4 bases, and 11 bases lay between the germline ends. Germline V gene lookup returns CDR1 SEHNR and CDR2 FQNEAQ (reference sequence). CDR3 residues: CASSLGAGSGANVLTF. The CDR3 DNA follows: TGTGCCAGCAGCTTAGGGGCGGGGTCCGGGGCCAACGTCCTGACTTTC.

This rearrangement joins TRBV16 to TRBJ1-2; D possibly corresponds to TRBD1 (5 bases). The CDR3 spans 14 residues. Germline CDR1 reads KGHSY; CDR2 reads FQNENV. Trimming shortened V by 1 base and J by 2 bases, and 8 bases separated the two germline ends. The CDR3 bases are TGTGCCAGCAGCCAATATACAGGAAACTATGGCTACACCTTC. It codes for CASSQYTGNYGYTF. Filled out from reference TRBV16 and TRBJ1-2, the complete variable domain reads GEEVAQTPKHLVRGEGQKAKLYCAPIKGHSYVFWYQQVLKNEFKFLISFQNENVFDETGMPKERFSAKCLPNSPCSLEIQATKLEDSAVYFCASSQYTGNYGYTFGSGTRLTVV.

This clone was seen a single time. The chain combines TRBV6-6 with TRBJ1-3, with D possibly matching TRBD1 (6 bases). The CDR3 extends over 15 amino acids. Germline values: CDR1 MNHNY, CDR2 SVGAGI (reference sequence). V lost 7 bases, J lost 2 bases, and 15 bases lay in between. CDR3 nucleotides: TGTGCCAGCACTCAACCCACAGGGACTGGAAACACCATATATTTT. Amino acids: CASTQPTGTGNTIYF.

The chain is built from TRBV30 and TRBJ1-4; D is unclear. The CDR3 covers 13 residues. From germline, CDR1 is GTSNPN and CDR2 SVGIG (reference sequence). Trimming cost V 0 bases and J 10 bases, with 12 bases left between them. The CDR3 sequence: CAWSVDADLKLFF. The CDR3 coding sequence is TGTGCCTGGAGTGTAGATGCAGATCTAAAACTGTTTTTT.

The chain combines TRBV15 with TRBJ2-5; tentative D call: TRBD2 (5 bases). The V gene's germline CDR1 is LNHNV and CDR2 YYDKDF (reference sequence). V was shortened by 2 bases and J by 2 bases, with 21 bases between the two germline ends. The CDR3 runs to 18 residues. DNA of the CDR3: TGTGCCACCAGCAGATTTCAAGGAGAGTCCCGGGATCAAGAGACCCAGTACTTC. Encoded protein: CATSRFQGESRDQETQYF.

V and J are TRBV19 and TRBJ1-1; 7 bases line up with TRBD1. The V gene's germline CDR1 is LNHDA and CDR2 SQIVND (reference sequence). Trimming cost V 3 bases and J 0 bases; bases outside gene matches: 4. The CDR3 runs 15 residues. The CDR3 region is CASSIEGQLNTEAFF. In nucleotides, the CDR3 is TGTGCCAGTAGTATTGAGGGACAGCTGAACACTGAAGCTTTCTTT.

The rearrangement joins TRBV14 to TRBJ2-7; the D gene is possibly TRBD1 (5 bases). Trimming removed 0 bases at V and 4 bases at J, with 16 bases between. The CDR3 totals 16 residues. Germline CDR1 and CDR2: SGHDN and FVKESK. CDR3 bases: TGTGCCAGCAGCCAAGATCTGGACACCGCCCTATACGAGCAGTACTTC. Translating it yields CASSQDLDTALYEQYF.

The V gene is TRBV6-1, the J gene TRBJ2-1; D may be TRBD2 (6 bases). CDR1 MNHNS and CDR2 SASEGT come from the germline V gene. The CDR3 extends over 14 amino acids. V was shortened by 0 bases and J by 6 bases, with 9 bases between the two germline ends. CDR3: CASSEAGTGNEQFF. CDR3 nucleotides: TGTGCCAGCAGTGAAGCCGGGACTGGCAATGAGCAGTTCTTC.